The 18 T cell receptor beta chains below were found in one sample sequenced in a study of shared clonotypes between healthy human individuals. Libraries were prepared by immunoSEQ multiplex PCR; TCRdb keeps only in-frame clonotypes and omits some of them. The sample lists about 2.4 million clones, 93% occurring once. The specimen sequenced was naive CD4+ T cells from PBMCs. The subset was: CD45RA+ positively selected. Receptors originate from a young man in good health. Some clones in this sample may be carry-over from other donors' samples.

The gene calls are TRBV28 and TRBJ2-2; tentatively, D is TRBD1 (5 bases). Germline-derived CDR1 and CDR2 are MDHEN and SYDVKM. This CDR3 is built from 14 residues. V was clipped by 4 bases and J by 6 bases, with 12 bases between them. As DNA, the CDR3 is TGTGCCAGCAGTTACCAGGGCAAGGCCGGGGAGCTGTTTTTT. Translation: CASSYQGKAGELFF.

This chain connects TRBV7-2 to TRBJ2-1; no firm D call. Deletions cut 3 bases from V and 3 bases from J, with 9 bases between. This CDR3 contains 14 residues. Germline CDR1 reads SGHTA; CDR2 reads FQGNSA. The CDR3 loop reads CASSFHLDYNEQFF. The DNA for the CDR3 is TGTGCCAGCAGCTTCCACCTAGACTACAATGAGCAGTTCTTC.

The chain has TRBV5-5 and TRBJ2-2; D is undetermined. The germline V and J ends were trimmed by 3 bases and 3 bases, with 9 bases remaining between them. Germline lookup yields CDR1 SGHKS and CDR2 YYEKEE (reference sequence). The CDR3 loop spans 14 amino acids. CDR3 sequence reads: CASSSLGDTGELFF. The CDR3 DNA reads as TGTGCCAGCAGCTCGCTCGGAGACACCGGGGAGCTGTTTTTT. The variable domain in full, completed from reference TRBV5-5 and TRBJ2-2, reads DAGVTQSPTHLIKTRGQQVTLRCSPISGHKSVSWYQQVLGQGPQFIFQYYEKEERGRGNFPDRFSARQFPNYSSELNVNALLLGDSALYLCASSSLGDTGELFFGEGSRLTVL.

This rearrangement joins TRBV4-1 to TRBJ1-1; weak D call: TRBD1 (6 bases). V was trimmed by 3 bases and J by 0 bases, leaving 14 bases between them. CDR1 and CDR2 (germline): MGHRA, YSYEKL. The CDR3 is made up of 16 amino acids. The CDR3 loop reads CASSHPGAAMNTEAFF. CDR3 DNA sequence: TGCGCCAGCAGCCATCCGGGGGCAGCCATGAACACTGAAGCTTTCTTT.

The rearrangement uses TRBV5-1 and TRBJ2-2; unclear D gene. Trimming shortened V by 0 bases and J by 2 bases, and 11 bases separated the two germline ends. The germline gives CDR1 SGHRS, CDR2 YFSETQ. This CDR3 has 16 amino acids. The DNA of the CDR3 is TGCGCCAGCAGCTTGGTCTCTGCGGCCAACACCGGGGAGCTGTTTTTT. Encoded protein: CASSLVSAANTGELFF.

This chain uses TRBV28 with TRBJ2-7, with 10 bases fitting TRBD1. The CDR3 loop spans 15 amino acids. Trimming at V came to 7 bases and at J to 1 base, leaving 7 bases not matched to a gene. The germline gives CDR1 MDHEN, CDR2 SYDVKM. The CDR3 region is CASTSGQGFSYEQYF. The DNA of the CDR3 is TGTGCCAGCACCTCGGGACAGGGGTTTTCCTACGAGCAGTACTTC. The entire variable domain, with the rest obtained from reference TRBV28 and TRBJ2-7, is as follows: DVKVTQSSRYLVKRTGEKVFLECVQDMDHENMFWYRQDPGLGLRLIYFSYDVKMKEKGDIPEGYSVSREKKERFSLILESASTNQTSMYLCASTSGQGFSYEQYFGPGTRLTVT.

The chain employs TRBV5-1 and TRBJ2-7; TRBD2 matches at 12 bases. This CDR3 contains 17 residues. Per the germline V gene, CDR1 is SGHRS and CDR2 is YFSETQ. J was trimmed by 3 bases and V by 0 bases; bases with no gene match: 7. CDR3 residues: CASSLAFPSGRDYEQYF. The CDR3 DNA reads TGCGCCAGCAGCTTGGCTTTTCCTAGCGGGAGGGACTACGAGCAGTACTTC.

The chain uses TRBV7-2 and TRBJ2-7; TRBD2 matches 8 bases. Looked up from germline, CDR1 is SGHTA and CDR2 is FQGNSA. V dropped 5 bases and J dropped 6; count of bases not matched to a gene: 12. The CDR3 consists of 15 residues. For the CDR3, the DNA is TGTGCCAGCAGCCCAGGCGGGGGGCCGGGCCTCGAGCAGTACTTC. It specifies CASSPGGGPGLEQYF.

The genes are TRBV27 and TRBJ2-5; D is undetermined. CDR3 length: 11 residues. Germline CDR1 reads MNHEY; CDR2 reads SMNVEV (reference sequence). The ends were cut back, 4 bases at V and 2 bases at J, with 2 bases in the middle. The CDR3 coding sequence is TGTGCCAGCAGTTATCAAGAGACCCAGTACTTC. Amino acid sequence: CASSYQETQYF.

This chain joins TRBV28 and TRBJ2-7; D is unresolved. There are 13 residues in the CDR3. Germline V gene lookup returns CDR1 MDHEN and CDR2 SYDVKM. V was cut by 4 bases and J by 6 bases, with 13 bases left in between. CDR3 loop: CASSSRTLAEQYF. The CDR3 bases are TGTGCCAGCAGTTCCCGGACGCTCGCCGAGCAGTACTTC.

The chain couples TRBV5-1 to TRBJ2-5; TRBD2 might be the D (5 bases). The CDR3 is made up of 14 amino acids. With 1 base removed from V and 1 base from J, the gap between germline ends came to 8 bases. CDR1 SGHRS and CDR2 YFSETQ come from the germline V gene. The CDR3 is CASSLQDSQETQYF. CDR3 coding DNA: TGCGCCAGCAGCTTGCAGGACTCCCAAGAGACCCAGTACTTC. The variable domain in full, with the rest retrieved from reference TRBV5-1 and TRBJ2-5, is KAGVTQTPRYLIKTRGQQVTLSCSPISGHRSVSWYQQTPGQGLQFLFEYFSETQRNKGNFPGRFSGRQFSNSRSEMNVSTLELGDSALYLCASSLQDSQETQYFGPGTRLLVL.

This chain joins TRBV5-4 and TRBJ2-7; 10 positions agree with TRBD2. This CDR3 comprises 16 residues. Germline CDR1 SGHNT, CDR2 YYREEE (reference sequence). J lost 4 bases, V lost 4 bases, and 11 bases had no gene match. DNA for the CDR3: TGTGCCAGCAGCCCTTCGGGGTCTAGCGGGAGTTACGAGCAGTACTTC. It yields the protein CASSPSGSSGSYEQYF. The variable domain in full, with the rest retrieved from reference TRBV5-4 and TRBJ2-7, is ETGVTQSPTHLIKTRGQQVTLRCSSQSGHNTVSWYQQALGQGPQFIFQYYREEENGRGNFPPRFSGLQFPNYSSELNVNALELDDSALYLCASSPSGSSGSYEQYFGPGTRLTVT.

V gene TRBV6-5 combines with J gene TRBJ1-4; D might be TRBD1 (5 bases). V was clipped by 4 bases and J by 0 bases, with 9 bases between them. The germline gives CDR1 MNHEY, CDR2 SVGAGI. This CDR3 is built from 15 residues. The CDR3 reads CASSWDVATNEKLFF. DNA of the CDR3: TGTGCCAGCAGTTGGGACGTTGCAACTAATGAAAAACTGTTTTTT.

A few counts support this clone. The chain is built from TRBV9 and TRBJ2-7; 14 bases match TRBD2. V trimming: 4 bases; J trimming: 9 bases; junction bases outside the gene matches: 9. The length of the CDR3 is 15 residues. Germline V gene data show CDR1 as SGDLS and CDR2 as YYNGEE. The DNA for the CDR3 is TGTGCCAGCAGCTCCGGGACTAGCGGGAGTAGTAGGCAGTACTTC. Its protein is CASSSGTSGSSRQYF.

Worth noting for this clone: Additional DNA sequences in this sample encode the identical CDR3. CDR3 amino acids: CASSLTGGSNQPQHF. CDR3 DNA sequence: TGTGCCAGCAGTTTAACAGGGGGAAGCAATCAGCCCCAGCATTTT. This rearrangement joins TRBV28 to TRBJ1-5; TRBD1 aligns across 8 bases. The trim removed 2 bases at V and 1 base at J, leaving 1 base unmatched. The CDR3 is 15 residues long. From germline, CDR1 is MDHEN and CDR2 SYDVKM.

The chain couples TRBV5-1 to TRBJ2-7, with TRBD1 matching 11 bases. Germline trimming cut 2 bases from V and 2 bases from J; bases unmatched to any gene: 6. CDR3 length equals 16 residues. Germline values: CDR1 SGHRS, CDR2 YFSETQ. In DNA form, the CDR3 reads TGCGCCAGCAGCTTTCCCGGGACAGGGGGTACCTACGAGCAGTACTTC. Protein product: CASSFPGTGGTYEQYF.

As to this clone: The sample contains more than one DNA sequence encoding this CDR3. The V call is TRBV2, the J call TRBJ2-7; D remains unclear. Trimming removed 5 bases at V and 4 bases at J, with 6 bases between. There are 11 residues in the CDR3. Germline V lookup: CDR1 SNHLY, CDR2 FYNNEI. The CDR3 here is CASSSLYEQYF. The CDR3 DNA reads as TGTGCCAGCAGTTCTTTGTACGAGCAGTACTTC. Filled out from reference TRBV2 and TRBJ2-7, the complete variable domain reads EPEVTQTPSHQVTQMGQEVILRCVPISNHLYFYWYRQILGQKVEFLVSFYNNEISEKSEIFDDQFSVERPDGSNFTLKIRSTKLEDSAMYFCASSSLYEQYFGPGTRLTVT.

CDR3 nucleotide sequence: TGTGCCAGCAGTCTAGAGGGGGGGCGTGGCACAGATACGCAGTATTTT. Its protein is CASSLEGGRGTDTQYF. V gene TRBV7-9 combines with J gene TRBJ2-3; D is perhaps TRBD2 (7 bases). The CDR3 spans 16 residues. Germline CDR1 and CDR2: SEHNR and FQNEAQ (reference sequence). The ends were cut back, 6 bases at V and 1 base at J, with 17 bases in the middle.